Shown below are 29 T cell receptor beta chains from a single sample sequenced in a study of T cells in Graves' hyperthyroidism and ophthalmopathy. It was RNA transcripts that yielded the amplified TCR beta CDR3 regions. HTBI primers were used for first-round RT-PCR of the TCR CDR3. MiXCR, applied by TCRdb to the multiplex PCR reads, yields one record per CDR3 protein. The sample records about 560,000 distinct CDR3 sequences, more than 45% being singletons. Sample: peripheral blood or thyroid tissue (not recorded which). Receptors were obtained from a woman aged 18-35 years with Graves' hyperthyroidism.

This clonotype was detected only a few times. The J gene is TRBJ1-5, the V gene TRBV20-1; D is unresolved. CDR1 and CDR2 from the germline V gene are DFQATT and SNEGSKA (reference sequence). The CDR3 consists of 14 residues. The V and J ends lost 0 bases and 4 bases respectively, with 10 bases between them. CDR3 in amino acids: CSARDLQENQPQHF. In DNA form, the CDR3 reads TGCAGTGCTAGAGATTTGCAGGAAAATCAGCCCCAGCATTTT.

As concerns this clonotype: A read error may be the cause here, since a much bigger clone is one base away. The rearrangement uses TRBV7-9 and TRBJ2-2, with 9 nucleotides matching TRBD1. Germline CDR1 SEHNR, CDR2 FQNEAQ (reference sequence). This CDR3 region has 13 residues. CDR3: CASSWTGAGEPFF. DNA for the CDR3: TGTGCCAGCAGCTGGACAGGGGCCGGGGAGCCGTTTTTT.

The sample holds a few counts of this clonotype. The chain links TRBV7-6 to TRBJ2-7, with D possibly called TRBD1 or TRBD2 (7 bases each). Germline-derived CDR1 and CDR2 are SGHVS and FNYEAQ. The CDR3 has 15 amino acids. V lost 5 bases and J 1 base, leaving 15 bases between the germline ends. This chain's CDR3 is CASSPDREGSYEQYF. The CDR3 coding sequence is TGTGCCAGCAGCCCCGACAGGGAGGGGTCCTACGAGCAGTACTTC.

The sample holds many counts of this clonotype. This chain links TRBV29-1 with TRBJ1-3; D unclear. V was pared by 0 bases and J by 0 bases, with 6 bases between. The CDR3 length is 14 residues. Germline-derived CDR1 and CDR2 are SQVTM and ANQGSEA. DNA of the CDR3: TGCAGCGTTGAAGAATTGGGCTCTGGAAACACCATATATTTT. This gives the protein CSVEELGSGNTIYF.

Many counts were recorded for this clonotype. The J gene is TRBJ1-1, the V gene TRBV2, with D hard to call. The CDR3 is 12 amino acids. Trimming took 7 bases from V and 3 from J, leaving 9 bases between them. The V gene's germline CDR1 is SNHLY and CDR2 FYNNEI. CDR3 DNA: TGTGCCAGCACCGGGGAGGACACTGAAGCTTTCTTT. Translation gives CASTGEDTEAFF.

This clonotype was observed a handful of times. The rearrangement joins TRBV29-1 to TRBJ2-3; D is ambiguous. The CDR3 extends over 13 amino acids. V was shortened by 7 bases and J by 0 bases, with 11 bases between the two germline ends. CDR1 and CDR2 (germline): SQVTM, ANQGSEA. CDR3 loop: CSAREPSTDTQYF. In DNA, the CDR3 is TGCAGCGCAAGGGAACCAAGCACAGATACGCAGTATTTT.

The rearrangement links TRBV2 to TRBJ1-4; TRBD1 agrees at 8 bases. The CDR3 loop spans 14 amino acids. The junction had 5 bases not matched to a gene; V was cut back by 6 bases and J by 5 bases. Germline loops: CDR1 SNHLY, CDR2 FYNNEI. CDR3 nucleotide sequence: TGTGCCAGCAGGGAGGGACAGGTCAATGAAAAACTGTTTTTT. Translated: CASREGQVNEKLFF.

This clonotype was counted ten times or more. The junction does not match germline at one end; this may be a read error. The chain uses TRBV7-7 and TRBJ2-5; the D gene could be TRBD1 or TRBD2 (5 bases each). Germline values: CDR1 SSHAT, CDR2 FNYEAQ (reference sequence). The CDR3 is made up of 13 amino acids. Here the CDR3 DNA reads TGTGCTAGCAGCCGGGTGGGGGAAGAGACCCAGTACTTC. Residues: CASSRVGEETQYF.

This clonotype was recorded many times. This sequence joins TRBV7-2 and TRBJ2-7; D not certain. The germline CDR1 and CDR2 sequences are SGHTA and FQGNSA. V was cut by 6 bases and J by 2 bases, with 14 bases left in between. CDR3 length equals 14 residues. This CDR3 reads CASSYSISAYEQYF. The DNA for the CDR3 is TGTGCCAGCAGTTACTCGATTTCGGCCTACGAGCAGTACTTC.

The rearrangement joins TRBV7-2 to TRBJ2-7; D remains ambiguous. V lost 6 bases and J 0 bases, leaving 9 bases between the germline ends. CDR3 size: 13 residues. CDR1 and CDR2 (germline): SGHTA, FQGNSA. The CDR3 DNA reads TGTGCCAGCAGTGTTACAGCCTCCTACGAGCAGTACTTC. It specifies CASSVTASYEQYF.

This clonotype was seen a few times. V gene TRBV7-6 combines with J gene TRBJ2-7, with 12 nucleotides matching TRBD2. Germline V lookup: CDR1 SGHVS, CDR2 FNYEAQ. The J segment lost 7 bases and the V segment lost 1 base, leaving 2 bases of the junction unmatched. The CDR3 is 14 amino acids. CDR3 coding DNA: TGTGCCAGCAGCTTAGGGACTAGCGGGACTGAGCAGTACTTC. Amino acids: CASSLGTSGTEQYF. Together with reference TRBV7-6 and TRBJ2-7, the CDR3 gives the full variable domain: GAGVSQSPRYKVTKRGQDVALRCDPISGHVSLYWYRQALGQGPEFLTYFNYEAQQDKSGLPNDRFSAERPEGSISTLTIQRTEQRDSAMYRCASSLGTSGTEQYFGPGTRLTVT.

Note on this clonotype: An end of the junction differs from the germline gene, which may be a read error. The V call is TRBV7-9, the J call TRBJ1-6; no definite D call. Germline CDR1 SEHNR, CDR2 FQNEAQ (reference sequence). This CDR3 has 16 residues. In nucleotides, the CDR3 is TGCGCCAGCAGCCCGTGGACCGCCACCACCTATTCACCCCTCCACTTT. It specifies CASSPWTATTYSPLHF.

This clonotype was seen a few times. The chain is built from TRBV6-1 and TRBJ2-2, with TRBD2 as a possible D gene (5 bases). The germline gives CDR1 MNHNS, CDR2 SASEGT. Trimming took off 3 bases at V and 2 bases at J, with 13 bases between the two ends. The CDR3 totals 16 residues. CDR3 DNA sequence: TGTGCCAGCAGTGATCTTACGGGGTCCAACACCGGGGAGCTGTTTTTT. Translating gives CASSDLTGSNTGELFF.

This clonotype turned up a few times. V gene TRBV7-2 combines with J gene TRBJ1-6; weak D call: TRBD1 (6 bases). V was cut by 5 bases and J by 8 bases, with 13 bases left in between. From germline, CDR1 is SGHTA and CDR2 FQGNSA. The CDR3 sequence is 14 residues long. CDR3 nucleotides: TGTGCCAGCAGCCCACAGGGTATTCATTCACCCCTCCACTTT. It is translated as CASSPQGIHSPLHF.

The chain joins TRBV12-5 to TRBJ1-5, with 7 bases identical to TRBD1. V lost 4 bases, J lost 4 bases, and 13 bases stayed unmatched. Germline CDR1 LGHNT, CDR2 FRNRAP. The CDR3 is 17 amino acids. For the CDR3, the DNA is TGTGCTAGTGGTTCTCTCCCCGGGACAGCTAAGAATCAGCCCCAGCATTTT. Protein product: CASGSLPGTAKNQPQHF.

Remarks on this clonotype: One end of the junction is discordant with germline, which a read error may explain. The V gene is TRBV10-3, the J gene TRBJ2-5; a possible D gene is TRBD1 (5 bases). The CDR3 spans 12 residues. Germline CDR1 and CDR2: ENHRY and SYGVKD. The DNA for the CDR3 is TGTGCCATCAGTCGCGGACAAGGGACCCAGTACTTC. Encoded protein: CAISRGQGTQYF.

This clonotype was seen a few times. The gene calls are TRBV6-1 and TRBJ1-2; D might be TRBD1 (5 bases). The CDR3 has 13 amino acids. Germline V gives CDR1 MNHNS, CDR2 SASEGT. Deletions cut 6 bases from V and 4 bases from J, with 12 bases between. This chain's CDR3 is CASSPGSRYGYTF. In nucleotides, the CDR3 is TGTGCCAGCAGCCCAGGGTCTCGCTATGGCTACACCTTC.

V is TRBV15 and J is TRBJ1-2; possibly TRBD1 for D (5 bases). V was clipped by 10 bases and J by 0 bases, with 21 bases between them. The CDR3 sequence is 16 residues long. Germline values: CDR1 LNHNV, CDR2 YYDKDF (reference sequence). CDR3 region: CASSYAGGGSNYGYTF. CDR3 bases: TGTGCCAGCAGTTACGCTGGGGGGGGGTCTAACTATGGCTACACCTTC.

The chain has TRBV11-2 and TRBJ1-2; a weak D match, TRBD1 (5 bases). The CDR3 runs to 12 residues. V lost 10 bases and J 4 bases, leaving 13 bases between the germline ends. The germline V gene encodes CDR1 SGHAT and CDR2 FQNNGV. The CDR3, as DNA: TGTGCCATTGACAGAGGAACCTATGGCTACACCTTC. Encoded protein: CAIDRGTYGYTF.

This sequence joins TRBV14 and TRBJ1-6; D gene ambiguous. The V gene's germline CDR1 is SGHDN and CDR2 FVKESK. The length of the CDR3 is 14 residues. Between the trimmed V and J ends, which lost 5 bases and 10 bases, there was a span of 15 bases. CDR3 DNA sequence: TGTGCCAGCAGCTACATCCACACCGGCTCACCCCTCCACTTT. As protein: CASSYIHTGSPLHF.

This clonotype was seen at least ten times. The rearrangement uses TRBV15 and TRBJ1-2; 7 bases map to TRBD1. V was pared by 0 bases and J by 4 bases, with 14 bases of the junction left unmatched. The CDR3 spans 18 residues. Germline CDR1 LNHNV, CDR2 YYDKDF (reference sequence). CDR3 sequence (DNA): TGTGCCACCAGCAGAGATAGGGGTGGAACAAGGGACAGCTATGGCTACACCTTC. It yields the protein CATSRDRGGTRDSYGYTF.

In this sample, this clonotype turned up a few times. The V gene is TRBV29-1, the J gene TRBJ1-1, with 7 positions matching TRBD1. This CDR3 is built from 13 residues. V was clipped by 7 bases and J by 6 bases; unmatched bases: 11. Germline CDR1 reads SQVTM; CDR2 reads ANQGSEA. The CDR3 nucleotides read TGCAGCGCTGCGGGGGGGCAGGGGGCTGAAGCTTTCTTT. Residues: CSAAGGQGAEAFF.

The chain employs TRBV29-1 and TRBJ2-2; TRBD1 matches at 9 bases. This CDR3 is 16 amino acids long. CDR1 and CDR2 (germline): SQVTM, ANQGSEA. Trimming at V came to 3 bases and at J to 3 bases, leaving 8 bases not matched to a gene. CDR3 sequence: CSVDGQGTGDTGELFF. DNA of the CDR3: TGCAGCGTTGACGGACAGGGGACGGGCGACACCGGGGAGCTGTTTTTT.

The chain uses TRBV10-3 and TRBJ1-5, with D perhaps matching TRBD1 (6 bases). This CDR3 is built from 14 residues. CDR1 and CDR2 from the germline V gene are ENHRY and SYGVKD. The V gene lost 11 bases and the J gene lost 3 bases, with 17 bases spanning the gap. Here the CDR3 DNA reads TGTGCCTGGACCCCAGGGGCCTCCAATCAGCCCCAGCATTTT. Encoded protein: CAWTPGASNQPQHF.

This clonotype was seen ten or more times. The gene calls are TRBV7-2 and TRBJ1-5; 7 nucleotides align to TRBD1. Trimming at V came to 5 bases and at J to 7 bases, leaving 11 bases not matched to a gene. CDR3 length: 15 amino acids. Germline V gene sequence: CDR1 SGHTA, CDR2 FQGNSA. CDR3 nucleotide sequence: TGTGCCAGCAGCCCCAACGACAGGGTAGGGCAGCCCCAGCATTTT. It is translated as CASSPNDRVGQPQHF.

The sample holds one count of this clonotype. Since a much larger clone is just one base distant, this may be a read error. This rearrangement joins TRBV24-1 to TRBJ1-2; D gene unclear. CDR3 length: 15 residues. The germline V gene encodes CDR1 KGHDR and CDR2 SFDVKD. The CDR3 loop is CATSSTGVSNYGCTF. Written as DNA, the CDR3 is TGTGCCACCTCTTCGACCGGGGTTTCGAACTATGGCTGCACCTTC.

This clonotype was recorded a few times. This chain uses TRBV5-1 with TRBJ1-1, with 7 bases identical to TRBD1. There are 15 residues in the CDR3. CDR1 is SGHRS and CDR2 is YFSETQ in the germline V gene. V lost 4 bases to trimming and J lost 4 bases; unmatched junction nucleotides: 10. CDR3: CASSTMKTGSTEAFF. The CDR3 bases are TGCGCCAGCAGCACAATGAAGACAGGGAGCACTGAAGCTTTCTTT. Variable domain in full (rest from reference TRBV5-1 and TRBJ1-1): KAGVTQTPRYLIKTRGQQVTLSCSPISGHRSVSWYQQTPGQGLQFLFEYFSETQRNKGNFPGRFSGRQFSNSRSEMNVSTLELGDSALYLCASSTMKTGSTEAFFGQGTRLTVV.

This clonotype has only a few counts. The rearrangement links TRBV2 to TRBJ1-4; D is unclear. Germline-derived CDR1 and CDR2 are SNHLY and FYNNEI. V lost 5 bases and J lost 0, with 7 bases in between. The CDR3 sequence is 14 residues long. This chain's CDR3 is CASSSAATNEKLFF. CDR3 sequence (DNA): TGTGCCAGCAGTTCGGCAGCAACTAATGAAAAACTGTTTTTT.

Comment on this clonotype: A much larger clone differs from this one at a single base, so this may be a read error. CDR3 protein: CSVPSGTGGNGYTF. DNA of the CDR3: TGCAGCGTTCCCTCCGGGACAGGGGGCAATGGCTACACCTTC. The rearrangement joins TRBV29-1 to TRBJ1-2, with 12 positions matching TRBD1. CDR1 is SQVTM and CDR2 is ANQGSEA in the germline V gene. The length of the CDR3 is 14 residues. After removal of 5 bases from V and 6 bases from J, the junction contained 7 bases not matched to a gene.